The 23 T cell receptor beta chains below all came from one sample that was sequenced in a study of CD8+CD57+ T cells in acquired aplastic anemia. Patients chosen for sequencing had shown CD8+CD57+ cell expansion by flow cytometry. Genomic DNA, the template, was used for profiling of the TCR beta VDJ and CDR3. TCRdb independently ran MiXCR on the reads; one entry per CDR3 protein. The sample carries about 260,000 distinct CDR3 sequences, 82% recorded once. The sequencing sample was made of sorted CD4+, CD8+, or CD8+CD57+ T cells (not recorded which) from PBMCs. The receptors come from a human donor with aplastic anemia.

As for this clonotype: In this CDR3 the conserved last residue, phenylalanine or tryptophan, is missing, so a read error is likely. The DNA is omitted, as the CDR3 cannot be located on it reliably, and the CDR3 follows TCRdb's listing. J is TRBJ1-2 and V is TRBV19. Germline lookup yields CDR1 LNHDA and CDR2 SQIVND (reference sequence). The CDR3 length equals 13 residues, ends included. The CDR3 loop reads CASSIARWTDNKH.

Notes on this clonotype: An end of the junction does not agree with germline; a read error may underlie this. The genes are TRBV15 and TRBJ1-2; a possible D gene is TRBD1 (6 bases). CDR3 size: 16 residues. CDR1 LNHNV and CDR2 YYDKDF come from the germline V gene (reference sequence). The DNA for the CDR3 is TGTGCCAGCAGCAGACGGGGCAGGGGCTTGGACTATGGCTACACCTTC. This encodes CASSRRGRGLDYGYTF.

The chain has TRBV11-3 and TRBJ2-5; tentative D call: TRBD2 (5 bases). CDR1 and CDR2 (germline): SGHNT, YENEEA. The CDR3 is 14 residues long. With 10 bases removed from V and 2 bases from J, the gap between germline ends came to 17 bases. This CDR3 reads CANGVEVKQETQYF. The CDR3 DNA follows: TGTGCCAACGGGGTAGAGGTGAAACAAGAGACCCAGTACTTC.

About this clonotype itself: Compared with germline, one end of the junction differs, possibly owing to a read error. The chain uses TRBV2 and TRBJ2-7; 13 nucleotides agree with TRBD2. Germline V gene lookup returns CDR1 SNHLY and CDR2 FYNNEI. CDR3 size: 16 residues. The DNA of the CDR3 is TGTGCCACCAGTGATGAGCGGACTAGCGGGAGCCACGAGCAGTACTTC. Its protein product is CATSDERTSGSHEQYF.

This clonotype was picked up one time. The chain employs TRBV6-6 and TRBJ2-3; D is unresolved. Trimming pared 10 bases from V and 2 bases from J, leaving 10 bases between. Germline CDR1 and CDR2: MNHNY and SVGAGI (reference sequence). The length of the CDR3 is 12 residues. CDR3 bases: TGTGCCACCTTAACTTACACAGATACGCAGTATTTT. It encodes CATLTYTDTQYF.

In regard to this clonotype: At one of its ends the junction is not consistent with the germline gene, which may arise from a read error. V and J are TRBV7-9 and TRBJ2-2; D may match TRBD1 or TRBD2 (5 bases each). CDR1 and CDR2 (germline): SEHNR, FQNEAQ (reference sequence). This CDR3 has 13 amino acids. CDR3 bases: TGCGCCAGCAGCTCGACAGTCACCGGGGAGCTGTTCTTT. It translates to CASSSTVTGELFF.

This rearrangement joins TRBV7-3 to TRBJ2-7; tentatively, D is TRBD2 (7 bases). Germline lookup yields CDR1 SGHTA and CDR2 FQGTGA. This CDR3 contains 14 residues. V shed 1 base and J shed 3 bases, with 10 bases lying between them. The CDR3 loop reads CASSLNGGLYEQYF. The CDR3, as DNA: TGTGCCAGCAGCTTAAACGGGGGGCTCTACGAGCAGTACTTC.

Of note for this clonotype: One junction end does not reproduce the germline sequence, and a read error may be involved. V gene TRBV7-8 combines with J gene TRBJ2-5; D gene unclear. Germline-derived CDR1 and CDR2 are SGHVS and FQNEAQ. The CDR3 is made up of 14 amino acids. In nucleotides, the CDR3 is TGTGCCAGCAGCTTGGGCTCCAGTCCAGATACCCAGTATTTC. This sequence encodes CASSLGSSPDTQYF.

With regard to this clonotype: The CDR3 end shows no conserved phenylalanine or tryptophan, and so a read error is likely. The DNA is left out, because the CDR3 cannot be placed on it with certainty; the CDR3 is given as TCRdb lists it. This sequence joins TRBV7-9 and TRBJ2-3; TRBD1 is taken as the D call from the table, unchecked against the DNA. Germline CDR1 SEHNR, CDR2 FQNEAQ (reference sequence). The CDR3 totals 13 residues, both ends included. The CDR3 loop reads CASSFGSTGGHDL.

The J gene is TRBJ2-3, the V gene TRBV5-4, with D uncertain. The CDR3 consists of 14 residues. Deletions cut 1 base from V and 6 bases from J, with 12 bases between. Germline CDR1 and CDR2: SGHNT and YYREEE (reference sequence). This CDR3 is CASSLFGRPDTQYF. The CDR3 nucleotides read TGTGCCAGCAGCTTGTTCGGCCGTCCCGATACGCAGTATTTT.

V gene TRBV9 combines with J gene TRBJ2-3; 12 bases align to TRBD2. From germline, CDR1 is SGDLS and CDR2 YYNGEE. After removal of 0 bases from V and 5 bases from J, the junction contained 7 bases not matched to a gene. The CDR3 totals 17 residues. The chain's CDR3 is CASSVEASGGAVDTQYF. The CDR3 DNA reads TGTGCCAGCAGCGTAGAAGCTAGCGGGGGGGCTGTAGATACGCAGTATTTT.

On this clonotype itself: A read error may account for a junction end that differs from germline. V usage is TRBV7-3 and J usage is TRBJ2-5; no reliable D call. Per the germline V gene, CDR1 is SGHTA and CDR2 is FQGTGA. This CDR3 region has 14 residues. For the CDR3, the DNA is TGTGCCAGCTCAAGAGAGACCAACGCCGTTGAACACTGCTTC. Residues: CASSRETNAVEHCF.

As for this clonotype: Because it lacks the conserved phenylalanine or tryptophan at the end, this CDR3 is likely a read error. The limits of the CDR3 on the DNA are not certain, so only TCRdb's listed CDR3 is given. The chain carries TRBV2 and TRBJ2-1; TRBD1 is the table's D call and was not checked against the DNA. Germline CDR1 SNHLY, CDR2 FYNNEI. Both ends counted, the CDR3 spans 16 residues. This chain's CDR3 is CASSERAGRGEDLFGH.

This clonotype was counted only a few times. The germline gene is not matched at one end of the junction; a read error may be the cause. The chain carries TRBV2 and TRBJ2-2; perhaps D is TRBD1 or TRBD2 (5 bases each). The CDR3 length is 12 residues. Germline V gene lookup returns CDR1 SNHLY and CDR2 FYNNEI. The CDR3 sequence: CASSLVAGALFF. The CDR3 DNA follows: TGTGCCAGCAGCTTGGTAGCCGGGGCGCTGTTTTTT.

This clonotype was seen only a few times. The chain recombines TRBV7-2 with TRBJ2-1; 7 nucleotides agree with TRBD2. Germline trimming cut 5 bases from V and 9 bases from J; bases unmatched to any gene: 13. The CDR3 extends over 15 amino acids. Germline V gene lookup returns CDR1 SGHTA and CDR2 FQGNSA. DNA of the CDR3: TGTGCCAGCAGCCTATCGGTTAGCGGGTTGATTGAGCAGTTCTTC. The encoded protein is CASSLSVSGLIEQFF.

This sequence joins TRBV24-1 and TRBJ2-3, with 9 bases identical to TRBD2. V shed 8 bases and J 6 bases; nucleotides not matched to a gene: 8. Germline assignment: CDR1 KGHDR and CDR2 SFDVKD. This CDR3 contains 14 residues. This chain's CDR3 is CATTTSGRPDTQYF. In nucleotides, the CDR3 is TGTGCCACCACTACAAGCGGGAGGCCGGATACGCAGTATTTT.

As regards this clonotype: The CDR3 ends on some other residue instead of the conserved phenylalanine or tryptophan, so this is likely a read error. Because the CDR3's place on the DNA is in doubt, the DNA is left out and the CDR3 is given as listed by TCRdb. The V gene is TRBV7-9, the J gene TRBJ2-3; the table calls TRBD2, which could not be checked here. CDR1 and CDR2 from the germline V gene are SEHNR and FQNEAQ (reference sequence). The CDR3 totals 13 residues, both ends included. The CDR3 here is CASSQPGLALDTQ.

The chain couples TRBV7-9 to TRBJ1-2; D is unclear. V lost 1 base and J lost 5, with 17 bases in between. Per germline, CDR1 SEHNR and CDR2 FQNEAQ (reference sequence). The CDR3 extends over 16 amino acids. CDR3 DNA: TGTGCCAGCAGCTTAGAAGGGCAGTCTAACTATTATGGCTACACCTTC. Translating it yields CASSLEGQSNYYGYTF.

This clonotype appeared a single time. The chain is built from TRBV7-2 and TRBJ1-5; no definite D call. The CDR3 extends over 17 amino acids. In germline, CDR1 is SGHTA, CDR2 FQGNSA. V was shortened by 0 bases and J by 10 bases, with 22 bases between the two germline ends. CDR3 protein: CASSLARAMNYGYPQHF. CDR3 in DNA: TGTGCCAGCAGCTTAGCACGGGCGATGAACTATGGCTACCCCCAGCATTTT.

The J gene is TRBJ2-7, the V gene TRBV19, with 7 positions matching TRBD2. J was trimmed by 8 bases and V by 1 base; bases with no gene match: 14. The germline V gene has CDR1 LNHDA and CDR2 SQIVND (reference sequence). The CDR3 covers 16 residues. This CDR3 is CASSIASGAYIAQQYV. DNA for the CDR3: TGTGCCAGTAGTATAGCTAGCGGAGCCTACATTGCGCAGCAGTACGTC.

The V gene is TRBV15, the J gene TRBJ2-1; maybe TRBD2 (5 bases). V gave up 3 bases and J gave up 5 bases, with 23 bases separating them. The germline V gene encodes CDR1 LNHNV and CDR2 YYDKDF (reference sequence). CDR3 size: 18 residues. CDR3 amino acids: CATSREAPLVKVNNEQFF. The CDR3 DNA reads TGTGCCACCAGCAGGGAGGCCCCTCTAGTTAAGGTCAACAATGAGCAGTTCTTC.

The chain recombines TRBV5-1 with TRBJ2-3; the match to TRBD2 covers 8 bases. The CDR3 loop spans 14 amino acids. Unmatched junction bases numbered 8, after V lost 4 bases and J lost 7 bases. Looked up from germline, CDR1 is SGHRS and CDR2 is YFSETQ. CDR3 protein: CASSAGGDPHTQYF. CDR3 bases: TGCGCCAGCAGCGCGGGAGGTGATCCCCATACGCAGTATTTT. Using reference TRBV5-1 and TRBJ2-3 for the parts outside the CDR3, the full variable domain is KAGVTQTPRYLIKTRGQQVTLSCSPISGHRSVSWYQQTPGQGLQFLFEYFSETQRNKGNFPGRFSGRQFSNSRSEMNVSTLELGDSALYLCASSAGGDPHTQYFGPGTRLTVL.

The V and J genes are TRBV24-1 and TRBJ2-1; D is unresolved. Germline lookup yields CDR1 KGHDR and CDR2 SFDVKD. V lost 5 bases, J lost 8 bases, and 15 bases lay in between. The CDR3 has 14 residues. CDR3 in DNA: TGTGCCACCAGTGCTTGCGGCAGTTGCGATGAGCAGTTCTTC. As protein: CATSACGSCDEQFF.